The text below deals with one T cell receptor (beta chain). Its antigen is unknown. The sample is drawn from a study of T cell responses to AZD1222 COVID-19 vaccine. General study findings and limits: Most donors were white British, females outnumbered males, and clonal diversity was possibly underestimated. Reports indicate that nearly half of spike-specific TCRs are directed at unmutated variant regions.

V lost 0 bases, J lost 2 bases, and 12 bases lay in between. The CDR3 spans 16 residues. From germline, CDR1 is SGHRS and CDR2 YFSETQ. Clones were sequenced by immunoSEQ multiplex PCR, and TCRdb holds only the in-frame ones, with some missing. The data show more than 140,000 clones, with approximately 95% seen just once and around 0.85% held by the top ten. The receptor was derived from an adult in good health. The rearrangement joins TRBV5-1 to TRBJ1-3; perhaps TRBD1 as D (5 bases). The input for sequencing was peripheral blood, taken on day 0 of MenACWY control vaccination. The CDR3 DNA sequence: TGCGCCAGCAGCTTGGGAGGGGCAGATGCTGGAAACACCATATATTTT. It codes for CASSLGGADAGNTIYF.